The 5 T cell receptor beta chains below all came from one sample that was sequenced in a study of blood T cell repertoires in COVID-19. Profiled with immunoSEQ multiplex PCR; TCRdb holds only in-frame clones, not every one. There are around 100,000 clones in the sample; over 70% occur only once, and 1.5% to 1.8% lies in the top ten. The sample was peripheral blood. These receptors were obtained from a middle-aged man with acute or convalescent COVID-19.

A remark on this clone: Additional DNA sequences in this sample encode the identical CDR3. The chain couples TRBV5-1 to TRBJ1-3; 10 bases align to TRBD1. CDR1 and CDR2 from the germline V gene are SGHRS and YFSETQ. The CDR3 is 15 amino acids. The V and J ends lost 4 bases and 2 bases, in that order; junction bases with no gene match: 3. In DNA, the CDR3 is TGCGCCAGCAGCCGGGACAGGGGTGCTGGAAACACCATATATTTT. Translation: CASSRDRGAGNTIYF.

CDR3 nucleotide sequence: TGTGCCACCAGTGACCCGGGATCCTATGGCTACACCTTC. This codes for CATSDPGSYGYTF. The chain recombines TRBV24-1 with TRBJ1-2; D gene unclear. This CDR3 region has 13 residues. Trimming stripped 4 bases from V and 4 bases from J, with 9 bases between. Germline CDR1 is KGHDR and CDR2 is SFDVKD.

V gene TRBV14 combines with J gene TRBJ2-6; D remains ambiguous. The CDR3 is 15 residues long. V lost 3 bases to trimming and J lost 2 bases, with 8 bases between them. Germline values: CDR1 SGHDN, CDR2 FVKESK. CDR3 sequence (DNA): TGTGCCAGCAGCCAGGGCTGGACTGGGGCCAACGTCCTGACTTTC. It is translated as CASSQGWTGANVLTF.

This clone was observed a few times. The rearrangement links TRBV29-1 to TRBJ1-2; the D gene is possibly TRBD1 (6 bases). Per the germline V gene, CDR1 is SQVTM and CDR2 is ANQGSEA. Trimming cost V 4 bases and J 3 bases, with 12 bases left between them. The CDR3 contains 13 residues. CDR3 bases: TGCAGCGTTGTCCAGGGGAGGGACTATGGCTACACCTTC. Encoded protein: CSVVQGRDYGYTF.

The genes are TRBV5-6 and TRBJ2-7, with D possibly TRBD1 on 6 matching bases. Trimming left V 2 bases short and J 0 bases short, with 15 bases between. This CDR3 region has 16 residues. CDR1 and CDR2 from the germline V gene are SGHDT and YYEEEE. The CDR3 loop is CASSLNTGWFSYEQYF. The CDR3 nucleotides read TGTGCCAGCAGCTTAAATACAGGGTGGTTCTCCTACGAGCAGTACTTC.